Below, one TCR beta chain is given with its context. TCRdb keeps only in-frame clones here, not all; method: immunoSEQ multiplex PCR. The repertoire holds some 210,000 clones, with 89% as singletons. The sample is drawn from a study of blood T cell repertoires in COVID-19. This CDR3 spans 13 amino acids. The germline gives CDR1 SEHNR, CDR2 FQNEAQ (reference sequence). J lost 8 bases, V lost 4 bases, and 7 bases had no gene match. The chain combines TRBV7-9 with TRBJ1-2, with TRBD1 matching 7 bases. The TCR comes from a man between 60 and 75 years old who had recovered from COVID-19. Sequencing input: peripheral blood. CDR3 residues: CASSSPTGTGYTF. The CDR3 coding sequence is TGTGCCAGCAGCTCACCGACAGGGACAGGCTACACCTTC.